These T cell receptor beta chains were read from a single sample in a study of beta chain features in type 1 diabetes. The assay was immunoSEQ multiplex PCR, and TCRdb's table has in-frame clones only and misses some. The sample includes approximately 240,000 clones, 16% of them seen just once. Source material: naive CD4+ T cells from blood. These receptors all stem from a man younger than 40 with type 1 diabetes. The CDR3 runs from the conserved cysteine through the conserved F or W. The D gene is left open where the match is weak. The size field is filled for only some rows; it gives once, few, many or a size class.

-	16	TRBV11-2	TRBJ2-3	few	TGTGCCAGCAGCTCAATAAAAGCGGCTAGCACAGATACGCAGTATTTT	CASSSIKAASTDTQYF
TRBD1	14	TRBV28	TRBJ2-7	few	TGTGCCAGCAGTCTCGGGGACAGAGGCTACGAGCAGTACTTC	CASSLGDRGYEQYF
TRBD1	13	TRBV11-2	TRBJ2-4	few	TGTGCCAGCAGTGGGACAGGGCTGAACATTCAGTACTTC	CASSGTGLNIQYF
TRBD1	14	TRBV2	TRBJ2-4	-	TGTGCCAGCAGGAGGGACAGTCAGGAAAACATTCAGTACTTC	CASRRDSQENIQYF
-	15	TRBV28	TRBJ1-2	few	TGTGCCAGCAGGCGGATTGGGGGACCCGGCTATGGCTACACCTTC	CASRRIGGPGYGYTF
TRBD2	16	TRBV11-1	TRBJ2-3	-	TGTGCCAGCAGCTTGTGGACTAGCGGGACGACAGATACGCAGTATTTT	CASSLWTSGTTDTQYF
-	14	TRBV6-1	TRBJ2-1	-	TGTGCCAGCAGTAGCCTCGGTGCAGCGAGTGAGCAGTTCTTC	CASSSLGAASEQFF
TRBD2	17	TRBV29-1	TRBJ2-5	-	TGCAGCGTTGGTGGGAGGGAAAATACCAGGTTCCAAGAGACCCAGTACTTC	CSVGGRENTRFQETQYF
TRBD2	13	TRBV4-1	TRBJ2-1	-	TGCGCCACGGAACTAGCGGGGTTTAGCGAGCAGTTCTTC	CATELAGFSEQFF
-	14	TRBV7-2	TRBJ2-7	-	TGTGCCAGCAGCTTAGCGGGGAGCTCCTACGAGCAGTACTTC	CASSLAGSSYEQYF
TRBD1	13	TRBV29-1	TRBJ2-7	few	TGCAGCGTTGTAAGTCCAGGGGGCTACGAGCAGTACTTC	CSVVSPGGYEQYF
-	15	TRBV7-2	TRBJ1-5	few	TGTGCCAGCAGCTTAGTATGGGCAGGCAATCAGCCCCAGCATTTT	CASSLVWAGNQPQHF
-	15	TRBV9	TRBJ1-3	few	TGTGCCAGCAGCGGCGCAGGGTACTCTGGAAACACCATATATTTT	CASSGAGYSGNTIYF
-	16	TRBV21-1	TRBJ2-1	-	TGTGCCAGCAGCAAAGCTGAACAGGGTTTTTGCAATGAGCAGTTCTTC	CASSKAEQGFCNEQFF
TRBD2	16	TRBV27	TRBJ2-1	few	TGTGCCAGCAGTTCGGGACTAGGTGCCGGCTACAATGAGCAGTTCTTC	CASSSGLGAGYNEQFF
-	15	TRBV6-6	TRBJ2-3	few	TGTGCCAGCAGTTACAGGGGCCCATCTAAAGATACGCAGTATTTT	CASSYRGPSKDTQYF